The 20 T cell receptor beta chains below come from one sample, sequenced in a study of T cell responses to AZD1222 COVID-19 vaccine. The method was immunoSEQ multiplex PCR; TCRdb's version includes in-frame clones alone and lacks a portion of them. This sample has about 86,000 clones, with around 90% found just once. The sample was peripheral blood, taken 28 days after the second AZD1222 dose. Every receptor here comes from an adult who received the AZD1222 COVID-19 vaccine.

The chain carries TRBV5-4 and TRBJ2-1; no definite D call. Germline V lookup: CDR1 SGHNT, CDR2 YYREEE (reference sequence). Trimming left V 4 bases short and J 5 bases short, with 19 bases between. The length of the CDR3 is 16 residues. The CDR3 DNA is TGTGCCAGCAGCACCGTGAGGCCTGGACCCGACAATGAGCAGTTCTTC. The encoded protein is CASSTVRPGPDNEQFF.

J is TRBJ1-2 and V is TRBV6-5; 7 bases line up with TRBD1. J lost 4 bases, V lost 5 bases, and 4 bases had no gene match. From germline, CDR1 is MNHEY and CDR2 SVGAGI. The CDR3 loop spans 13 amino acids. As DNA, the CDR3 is TGTGCCAGCAGTCGGGACAGTGTCTATGGCTACACCTTC. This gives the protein CASSRDSVYGYTF.

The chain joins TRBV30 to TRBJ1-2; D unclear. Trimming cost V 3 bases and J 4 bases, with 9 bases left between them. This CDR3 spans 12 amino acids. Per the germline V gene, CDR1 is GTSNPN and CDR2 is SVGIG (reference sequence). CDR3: CAWRKGLYGYTF. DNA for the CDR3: TGTGCCTGGAGGAAGGGTCTCTATGGCTACACCTTC.

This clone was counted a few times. CDR3 loop: CASTGTGYISPLHF. The CDR3 region has the DNA TGTGCCAGCACCGGCACAGGGTACATTTCACCCCTCCACTTT. The rearrangement uses TRBV2 and TRBJ1-6; D perhaps matches TRBD1 (6 bases). The V and J ends lost 7 bases and 9 bases respectively, with 16 bases between them. Germline V gives CDR1 SNHLY, CDR2 FYNNEI. The CDR3 length is 14 residues.

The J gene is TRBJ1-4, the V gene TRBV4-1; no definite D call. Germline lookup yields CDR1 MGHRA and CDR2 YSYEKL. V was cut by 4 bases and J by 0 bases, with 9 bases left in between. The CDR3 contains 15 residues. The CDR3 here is CASSRFSATNEKLFF. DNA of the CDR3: TGCGCCAGCAGCCGCTTCAGTGCAACTAATGAAAAACTGTTTTTT.

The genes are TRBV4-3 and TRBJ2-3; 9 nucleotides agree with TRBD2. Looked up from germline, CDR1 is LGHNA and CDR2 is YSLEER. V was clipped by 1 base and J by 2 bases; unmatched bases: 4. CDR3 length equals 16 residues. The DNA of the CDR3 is TGCGCCAGCAGCCAAGGCCCTAGCGGGATCACAGATACGCAGTATTTT. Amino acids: CASSQGPSGITDTQYF.

The CDR3 spells CASSLTGREGDTQYF. The CDR3 DNA is TGCGCCAGCAGCCTGACAGGCCGGGAGGGAGATACGCAGTATTTT. The chain carries TRBV5-1 and TRBJ2-3; 8 positions match TRBD2. CDR1 and CDR2 (germline): SGHRS, YFSETQ. The CDR3 is made up of 15 amino acids. Trimming cost V 4 bases and J 5 bases; bases outside gene matches: 9.

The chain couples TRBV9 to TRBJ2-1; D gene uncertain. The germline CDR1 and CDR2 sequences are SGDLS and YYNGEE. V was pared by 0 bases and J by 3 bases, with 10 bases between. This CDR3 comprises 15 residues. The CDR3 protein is CASSVGSLNYNEQFF. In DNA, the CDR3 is TGTGCCAGCAGCGTAGGTAGTCTTAACTACAATGAGCAGTTCTTC.

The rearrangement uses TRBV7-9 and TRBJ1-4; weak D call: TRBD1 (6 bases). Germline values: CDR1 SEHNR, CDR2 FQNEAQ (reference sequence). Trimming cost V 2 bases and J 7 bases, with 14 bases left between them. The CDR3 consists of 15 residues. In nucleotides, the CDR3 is TGTGCCAGCAGCTTAAAGGCAGGGGACGGTGAAAAACTGTTTTTT. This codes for CASSLKAGDGEKLFF.

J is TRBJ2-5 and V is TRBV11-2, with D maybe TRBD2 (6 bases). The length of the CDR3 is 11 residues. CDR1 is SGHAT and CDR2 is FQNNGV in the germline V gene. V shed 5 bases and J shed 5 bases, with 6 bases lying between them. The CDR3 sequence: CASSRGETQYF. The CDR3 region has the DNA TGTGCCAGCAGCCGGGGGGAGACCCAGTACTTC.

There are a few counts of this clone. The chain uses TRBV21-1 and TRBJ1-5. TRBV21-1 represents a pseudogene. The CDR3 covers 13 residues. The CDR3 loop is CASTKGSGQPQHF. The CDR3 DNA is TGTGCCAGCACTAAAGGGAGCGGGCAGCCCCAGCATTTT.

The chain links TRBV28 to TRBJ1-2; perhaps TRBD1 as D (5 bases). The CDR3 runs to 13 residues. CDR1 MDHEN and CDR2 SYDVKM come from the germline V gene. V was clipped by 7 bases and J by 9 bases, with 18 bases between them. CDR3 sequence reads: CASTPERGRSYTF. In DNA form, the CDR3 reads TGTGCCAGCACTCCTGAAAGGGGCAGAAGCTACACCTTC.

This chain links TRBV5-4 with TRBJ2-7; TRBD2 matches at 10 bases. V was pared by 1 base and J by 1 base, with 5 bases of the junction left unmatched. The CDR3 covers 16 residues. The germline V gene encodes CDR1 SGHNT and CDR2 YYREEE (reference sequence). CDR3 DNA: TGTGCCAGCAGCTTGTCCAGCGGGGGGGTTTCCTACGAGCAGTACTTC. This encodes CASSLSSGGVSYEQYF. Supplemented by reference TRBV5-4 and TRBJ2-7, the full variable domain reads ETGVTQSPTHLIKTRGQQVTLRCSSQSGHNTVSWYQQALGQGPQFIFQYYREEENGRGNFPPRFSGLQFPNYSSELNVNALELDDSALYLCASSLSSGGVSYEQYFGPGTRLTVT.

This chain's CDR3 is CASSTDREGNTEAFF. The CDR3 DNA reads TGTGCCAGTAGTACCGACAGGGAAGGAAACACTGAAGCTTTCTTT. V usage is TRBV19 and J usage is TRBJ1-1; 7 nucleotides align to TRBD1. Germline V gene lookup returns CDR1 LNHDA and CDR2 SQIVND (reference sequence). J gave up 2 bases and V 4 bases, and 7 bases lay outside the gene matches. The CDR3 has 15 amino acids.

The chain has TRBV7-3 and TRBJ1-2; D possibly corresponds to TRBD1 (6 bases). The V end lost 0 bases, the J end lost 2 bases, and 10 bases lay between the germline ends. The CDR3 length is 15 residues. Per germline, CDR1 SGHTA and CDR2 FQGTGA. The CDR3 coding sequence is TGTGCCAGCAGCTTAACTGGGGGCCGGAACTATGGCTACACCTTC. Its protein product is CASSLTGGRNYGYTF.

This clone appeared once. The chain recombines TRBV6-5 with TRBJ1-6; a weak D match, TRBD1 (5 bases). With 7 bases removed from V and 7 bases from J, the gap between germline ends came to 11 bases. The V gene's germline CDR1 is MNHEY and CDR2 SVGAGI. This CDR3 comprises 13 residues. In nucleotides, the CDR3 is TGTGCCAGCATCCTTGAGGGGAATTCACCCCTCCACTTT. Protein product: CASILEGNSPLHF.

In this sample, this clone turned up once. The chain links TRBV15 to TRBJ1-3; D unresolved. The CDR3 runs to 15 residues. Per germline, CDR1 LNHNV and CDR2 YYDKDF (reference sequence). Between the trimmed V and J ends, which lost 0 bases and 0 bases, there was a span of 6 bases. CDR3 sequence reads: CATSREGSSGNTIYF. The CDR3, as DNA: TGTGCCACCAGCAGAGAAGGCAGCTCTGGAAACACCATATATTTT.

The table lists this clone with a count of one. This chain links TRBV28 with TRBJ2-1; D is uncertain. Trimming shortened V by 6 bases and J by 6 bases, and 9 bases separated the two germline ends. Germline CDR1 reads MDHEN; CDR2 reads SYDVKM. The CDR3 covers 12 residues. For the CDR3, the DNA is TGTGCCAGCAGGGAGCAACCCAATGAGCAGTTCTTC. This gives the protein CASREQPNEQFF.

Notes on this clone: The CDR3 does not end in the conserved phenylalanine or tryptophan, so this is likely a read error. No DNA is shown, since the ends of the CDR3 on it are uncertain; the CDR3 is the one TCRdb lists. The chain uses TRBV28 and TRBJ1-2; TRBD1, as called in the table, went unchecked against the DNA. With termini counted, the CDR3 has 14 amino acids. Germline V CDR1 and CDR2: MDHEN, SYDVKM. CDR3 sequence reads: CASSDTTGGTFVPS.

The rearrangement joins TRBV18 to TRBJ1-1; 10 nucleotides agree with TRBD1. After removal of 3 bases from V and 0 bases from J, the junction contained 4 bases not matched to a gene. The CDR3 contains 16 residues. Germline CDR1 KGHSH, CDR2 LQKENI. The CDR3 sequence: CASSPRQGAMNTEAFF. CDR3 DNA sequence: TGTGCCAGCTCACCGCGACAGGGGGCGATGAACACTGAAGCTTTCTTT.